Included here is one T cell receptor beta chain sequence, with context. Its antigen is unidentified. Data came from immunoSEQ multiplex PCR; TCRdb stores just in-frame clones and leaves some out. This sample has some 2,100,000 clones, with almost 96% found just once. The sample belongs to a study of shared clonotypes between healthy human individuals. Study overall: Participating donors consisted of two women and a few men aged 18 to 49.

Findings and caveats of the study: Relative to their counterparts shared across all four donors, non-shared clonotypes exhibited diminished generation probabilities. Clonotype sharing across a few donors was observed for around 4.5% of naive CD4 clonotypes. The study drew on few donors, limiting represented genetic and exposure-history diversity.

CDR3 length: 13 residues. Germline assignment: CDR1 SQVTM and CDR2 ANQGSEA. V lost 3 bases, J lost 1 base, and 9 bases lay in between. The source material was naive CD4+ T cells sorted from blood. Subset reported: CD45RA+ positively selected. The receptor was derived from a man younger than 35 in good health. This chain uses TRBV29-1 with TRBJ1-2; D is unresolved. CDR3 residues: CSVEGIVNYGYTF. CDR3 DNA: TGCAGCGTTGAGGGGATAGTTAACTATGGCTACACCTTC.